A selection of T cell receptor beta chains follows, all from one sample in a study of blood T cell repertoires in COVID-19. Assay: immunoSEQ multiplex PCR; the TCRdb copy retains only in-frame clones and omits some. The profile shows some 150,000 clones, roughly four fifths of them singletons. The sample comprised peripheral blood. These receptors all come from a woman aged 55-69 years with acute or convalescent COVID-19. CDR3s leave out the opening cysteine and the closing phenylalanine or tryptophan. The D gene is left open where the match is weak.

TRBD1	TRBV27	ASKTGQGPYYEQY
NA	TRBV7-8	ASSLRGSESWGNEQF
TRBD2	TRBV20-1	SASSGSGAGELF
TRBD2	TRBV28	ASSLSGRATGANVLT
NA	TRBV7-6	ASSSTVGGSGYT
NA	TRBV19	ASSVTYAQPQH
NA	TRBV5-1	ASSLVQGGTYEQY
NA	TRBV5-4	ASSFTSFQETQY
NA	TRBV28	ATRRGEAF
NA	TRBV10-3	ATVTGTGSYEQY
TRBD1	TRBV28	ASSFGTGSYGYT
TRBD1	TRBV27	ASSHPERGDRRRNEKLF
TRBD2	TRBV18	ASSPKSSGSGDIQY
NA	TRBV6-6	AGQTGPYGYT
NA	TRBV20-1	SASAGGQGYGYT
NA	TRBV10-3	AIREEVTYEQY
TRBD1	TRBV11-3	ASSLTGSNEQF
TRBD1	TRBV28	ASSSPGQPLREQY
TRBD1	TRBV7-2	ASRQTGGRLTGELF
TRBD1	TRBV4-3	ASSQDWTGRSNEQF
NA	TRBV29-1	SVRPISGSSYNEQF
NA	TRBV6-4	ASSSSPGNTGAF
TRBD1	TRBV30	AWRSRQGHLSGNTIY
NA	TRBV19	ASSTDGGGNQPQH
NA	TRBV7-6	ASSLAFRIQETQY
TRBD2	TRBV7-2	ASSFGGLAGIF
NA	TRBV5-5	ASSLRPSQPQH
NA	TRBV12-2	ASRLLAGGHEQF
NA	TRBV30	ASLNSKRDLDTQY
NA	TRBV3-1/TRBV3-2	ASSGGNQPYNEQF
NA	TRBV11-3	ASSLVGGWNTEAF
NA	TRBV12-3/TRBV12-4	ASSFGNTGELF
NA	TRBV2	ASRDSLQY
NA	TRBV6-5	ASSYPVGGSTEAF
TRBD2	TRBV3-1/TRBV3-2	ASSQRGSGRGEQY
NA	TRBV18	ASSPPTRTDTQY
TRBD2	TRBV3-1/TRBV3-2	ASRQAGTSGTGELF
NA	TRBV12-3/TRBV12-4	ASSLPHLPGQF
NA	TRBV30	AWDSGLGGQNTEAF
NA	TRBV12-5	ASGLVTGSGELF
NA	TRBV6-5	ASSYSVGRGGSPLH
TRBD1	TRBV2	ASSVRDRVNSPLH
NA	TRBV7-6	ASSLVPTDATYGYT
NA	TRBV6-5	ASSYSQGGVSEQF